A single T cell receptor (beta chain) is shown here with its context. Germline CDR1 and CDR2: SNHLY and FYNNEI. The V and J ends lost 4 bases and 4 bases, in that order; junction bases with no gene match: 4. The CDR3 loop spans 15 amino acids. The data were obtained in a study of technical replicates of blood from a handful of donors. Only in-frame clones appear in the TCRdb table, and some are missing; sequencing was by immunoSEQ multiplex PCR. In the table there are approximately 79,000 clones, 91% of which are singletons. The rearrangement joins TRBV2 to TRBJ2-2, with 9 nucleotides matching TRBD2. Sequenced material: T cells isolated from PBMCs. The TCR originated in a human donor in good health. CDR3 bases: TGTGCCAGCAGTGGGCTAGCGGGACCCACCGGGGAGCTGTTTTTT. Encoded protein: CASSGLAGPTGELFF.